This passage covers 10 T cell receptor beta chains from one sample sequenced in a study of blood T cell repertoires in COVID-19. The repertoire was sequenced with immunoSEQ multiplex PCR; TCRdb's copy has only in-frame clones and lacks some. The sample carries around 58,000 clones, around nine tenths recorded once. The sequencing sample was made of peripheral blood. The receptors come from a human donor with active COVID-19. The donor label of this sample is uncertain.

The chain has TRBV7-8 and TRBJ2-7, with D perhaps TRBD2 (6 bases). Looked up from germline, CDR1 is SGHVS and CDR2 is FQNEAQ. The CDR3 totals 16 residues. The ends were cut back, 4 bases at V and 7 bases at J, with 23 bases in the middle. In nucleotides, the CDR3 is TGTGCCAGCAGCTCCCCCGTCGGCGGGGCTACCCTGGAGCAGTACGTC. Encoded protein: CASSSPVGGATLEQYV.

The chain is built from TRBV7-9 and TRBJ1-3; D may be TRBD1 (6 bases). The CDR3 runs to 16 residues. CDR1 is SEHNR, CDR2 FQNEAQ, per germline (reference sequence). Trimming took 4 bases from V and 0 from J, leaving 13 bases between them. This CDR3 reads CASSSRGGSSGNTIYF. CDR3 bases: TGTGCCAGCAGCTCTCGAGGGGGATCCTCTGGAAACACCATATATTTT.

This chain connects TRBV7-9 to TRBJ1-6, with D tentatively TRBD1 (5 bases). Germline CDR1 is SEHNR and CDR2 is FQNEAQ (reference sequence). This CDR3 has 13 amino acids. Trimming left V 8 bases short and J 7 bases short, with 12 bases between. CDR3 sequence: CASLGRENSPLHF. The DNA of the CDR3 is TGTGCCAGCCTGGGACGGGAGAATTCACCCCTCCACTTT.

V is TRBV2 and J is TRBJ2-5, with 10 nucleotides matching TRBD2. V lost 4 bases to trimming and J lost 1 base; unmatched junction nucleotides: 9. The CDR3 consists of 17 residues. Germline CDR1 SNHLY, CDR2 FYNNEI. CDR3 DNA sequence: TGTGCCAGCAGTGCCGGGACTAGCGCTAGTTTCCAAGAGACCCAGTACTTC. It specifies CASSAGTSASFQETQYF.

This sequence joins TRBV5-8 and TRBJ2-6; the D is unclear. Germline V gives CDR1 SGHTS, CDR2 YDEGEE. There are 16 residues in the CDR3. Trimming pared 3 bases from V and 1 base from J, leaving 11 bases between. The CDR3 nucleotides are TGTGCCAGCAGCTGGTTCGCGAGATCTGGGGCCAACGTCCTGACTTTC. It codes for CASSWFARSGANVLTF.

This clone has more than one count but fewer than ten. The chain carries TRBV7-9 and TRBJ2-7; TRBD2 aligns across 7 bases. CDR3 length: 14 amino acids. The V gene's germline CDR1 is SEHNR and CDR2 FQNEAQ (reference sequence). V lost 5 bases, J lost 2 bases, and 6 bases stayed unmatched. In DNA form, the CDR3 reads TGTGCCAGCAGCCCAGGGAGGGTCACCTACGAGCAGTACTTC. As protein: CASSPGRVTYEQYF. The entire variable domain, with the rest obtained from reference TRBV7-9 and TRBJ2-7, is as follows: DTGVSQNPRHKITKRGQNVTFRCDPISEHNRLYWYRQTLGQGPEFLTYFQNEAQLEKSRLLSDRFSAERPKGSFSTLEIQRTEQGDSAMYLCASSPGRVTYEQYFGPGTRLTVT.

Here the CDR3 reads CASSHRMDRGQEKLFF. Written as DNA, the CDR3 is TGTGCCAGCAGCCACCGAATGGACAGGGGTCAAGAAAAACTGTTTTTT. The chain employs TRBV9 and TRBJ1-4, with TRBD1 matching over 9 bases. Trimming at V came to 4 bases and at J to 8 bases, leaving 12 bases not matched to a gene. The germline V gene has CDR1 SGDLS and CDR2 YYNGEE. This CDR3 has 16 residues.

This chain joins TRBV7-3 and TRBJ1-1, with a weak D call TRBD1 (5 bases). Germline CDR1 SGHTA, CDR2 FQGTGA. Deletions cut 4 bases from V and 4 bases from J, with 10 bases between. The CDR3 extends over 13 amino acids. This CDR3 reads CASSWRDPTEAFF. The CDR3 DNA reads TGTGCCAGCAGCTGGCGGGACCCCACTGAAGCTTTCTTT.

The J gene is TRBJ1-6, the V gene TRBV2; D is perhaps TRBD1 (6 bases). The CDR3 contains 14 residues. Germline CDR1 SNHLY, CDR2 FYNNEI. Deletions cut 6 bases from V and 6 bases from J, with 12 bases between. The CDR3 nucleotides are TGTGCCAGCAGGGCGGACAGTCTTAATTCACCCCTCCACTTT. This codes for CASRADSLNSPLHF. The variable domain in full, completed from reference TRBV2 and TRBJ1-6, reads EPEVTQTPSHQVTQMGQEVILRCVPISNHLYFYWYRQILGQKVEFLVSFYNNEISEKSEIFDDQFSVERPDGSNFTLKIRSTKLEDSAMYFCASRADSLNSPLHFGNGTRLTVT.

The J gene is TRBJ1-1, the V gene TRBV4-3; 12 bases are a match to TRBD1. V was clipped by 3 bases and J by 6 bases; unmatched bases: 5. This CDR3 is built from 15 residues. The germline gives CDR1 LGHNA, CDR2 YSLEER. Here the CDR3 DNA reads TGCGCCAGCAGCCACTCGGGACAGGGGGCCCCTGAAGCTTTCTTT. It codes for CASSHSGQGAPEAFF.